The sequence of this TCR beta chain was determined in a study of Graves' ophthalmopathy and Graves' hyperthyroidism. Across the whole study: Over 18 months of follow-up, stable hyperthyroidism required that no ophthalmopathy appear. The study's findings and limits: Most clonotypes expanded in thyroid above 0.001 frequency were present in blood too.

RNA served as the template for amplifying TCR beta CDR3 regions. An initial RT-PCR round employing HTBI primers preceded a second-round multiplex PCR. TCRdb processed the multiplex PCR reads anew with MiXCR; each CDR3 protein has one entry. In the table there are 580,000 or so distinct CDR3 sequences, about two fifths of which are singletons. About this clonotype itself: What it binds is not known. Its ends do not fully match the called genes, so a read error is possible.

This CDR3 comprises 9 residues. The germline V gene has CDR1 SGHTA and CDR2 FQGNSA. Patients were diagnosed from clinical symptoms, serum thyroxine, TRAb, thyroid ultrasound and orbital computed tomography. What was sequenced was peripheral blood or thyroid tissue (not recorded which). The TCR originated in an adult man with Graves' hyperthyroidism. The V gene is TRBV7-2, the J gene TRBJ2-5; tentatively, D is TRBD1 (6 bases). CDR3 sequence: CASSLATGF. CDR3 DNA sequence: TGTGCCAGCAGCTTAGCCACAGGGTTC.